The 22 T cell receptor beta chains in this list originate from one sample, sequenced in a study of blood T cell repertoires in COVID-19. Clones were read by immunoSEQ multiplex PCR, and TCRdb kept only the in-frame ones, dropping some. Of around 99,000 clones listed, around four fifths are singletons. What was sequenced was peripheral blood. These receptors were taken from a woman in her fifties or sixties with acute or convalescent COVID-19.

V and J are TRBV4-3 and TRBJ2-7; D is possibly TRBD2 (6 bases). V was shortened by 1 base and J by 9 bases, with 16 bases between the two germline ends. The CDR3 runs 14 residues. Germline V lookup: CDR1 LGHNA, CDR2 YSLEER. CDR3 DNA: TGCGCCAGCAGCCAAGCTTACGGGAGTCCGGGGCAGTACTTC. It translates to CASSQAYGSPGQYF.

The chain links TRBV6-5 to TRBJ1-1; D is undetermined. The CDR3 has 13 amino acids. The germline CDR1 and CDR2 sequences are MNHEY and SVGAGI. Trimming cost V 6 bases and J 11 bases, with 19 bases left between them. CDR3 nucleotide sequence: TGTGCCAGCAGACCGAAAGGCCCGGCCGGGGCTTTCTTT. This gives the protein CASRPKGPAGAFF.

J is TRBJ1-6 and V is TRBV18; 8 nucleotides align to TRBD1. Trimming took 6 bases from V and 10 from J; bases not matched to a gene: 11. CDR3 length: 15 amino acids. Germline V gene lookup returns CDR1 KGHSH and CDR2 LQKENI. The CDR3 region has the DNA TGTGCCAGCTCGGAACAGGGGGTATCAGAATCACCCCTCCACTTT. Translated, it gives CASSEQGVSESPLHF.

The chain has TRBV30 and TRBJ1-2; D is undetermined. Trimming left V 6 bases short and J 5 bases short, with 13 bases between. Germline V CDR1 and CDR2: GTSNPN, SVGIG (reference sequence). The CDR3 is 12 amino acids. CDR3 in amino acids: CACSGTVYGYTF. The CDR3 nucleotides read TGTGCCTGCTCCGGAACAGTGTATGGCTACACCTTC.

The chain couples TRBV13 to TRBJ2-1, with TRBD2 identical over 10 bases. CDR3 length equals 14 residues. V lost 5 bases and J lost 7; bases outside the gene matches: 5. The V gene's germline CDR1 is PRHDT and CDR2 FYEKMQ (reference sequence). The CDR3 region has the DNA TGTGCCAGCAGCCGACTAGCGGGCAAGAATGAGCAGTTCTTC. Protein product: CASSRLAGKNEQFF.

V and J are TRBV6-6 and TRBJ1-1, with 7 bases identical to TRBD1. Trimming removed 6 bases from V and 5 bases from J; junction bases left unmatched: 6. Germline CDR1 MNHNY, CDR2 SVGAGI (reference sequence). This CDR3 has 13 amino acids. In DNA, the CDR3 is TGTGCCAGCAGCATAGACAGGGAGACTGAAGCTTTCTTT. Residues: CASSIDRETEAFF.

This chain joins TRBV30 and TRBJ1-2; D is uncertain. The CDR3 length is 14 residues. V lost 0 bases and J 4 bases, leaving 12 bases between the germline ends. The germline gives CDR1 GTSNPN, CDR2 SVGIG (reference sequence). The CDR3 sequence is CAWSVEVATYGYTF. The CDR3 coding sequence is TGTGCCTGGAGTGTAGAAGTAGCGACCTATGGCTACACCTTC.

This clone was seen only once. The chain links TRBV2 to TRBJ2-5; TRBD2 matches 7 bases. The CDR3 is made up of 14 amino acids. After removal of 5 bases from V and 3 bases from J, the junction contained 6 bases not matched to a gene. Germline lookup yields CDR1 SNHLY and CDR2 FYNNEI. The CDR3 is CASSIAGLEETQYF. In DNA form, the CDR3 reads TGTGCCAGCAGTATAGCGGGTTTAGAAGAGACCCAGTACTTC.

J is TRBJ2-5 and V is TRBV2, with TRBD1 identical over 9 bases. The CDR3 is 14 amino acids. V gave up 7 bases and J gave up 4 bases; unmatched junction bases: 7. CDR1 is SNHLY and CDR2 is FYNNEI in the germline V gene. For the CDR3, the DNA is TGTGCCAGCATTGGACAGGGGAGGGCAGAGACCCAGTACTTC. Amino acids: CASIGQGRAETQYF.

This clone has just one count. The genes are TRBV7-9 and TRBJ1-4; D is unresolved. The CDR3 sequence is 18 residues long. Germline CDR1 reads SEHNR; CDR2 reads FQNEAQ (reference sequence). V gave up 5 bases and J gave up 0 bases, with 19 bases separating them. In DNA, the CDR3 is TGTGCCAGCAGCCCTAGGTCGGGTTTAGGAGCAACTAATGAAAAACTGTTTTTT. This gives the protein CASSPRSGLGATNEKLFF.

This clone appeared a single time. The chain employs TRBV5-5 and TRBJ1-6, with a possible D match to TRBD1 (5 bases). The CDR3 has 14 amino acids. V gave up 4 bases and J gave up 9 bases, with 14 bases separating them. Per the germline V gene, CDR1 is SGHKS and CDR2 is YYEKEE (reference sequence). CDR3 amino acids: CASSPGQGSSPLHF. DNA of the CDR3: TGTGCCAGCAGCCCCGGGCAGGGCAGTTCACCCCTCCACTTT.

Of note for this clone: Additional DNA sequences in this sample encode the identical CDR3. V usage is TRBV28 and J usage is TRBJ2-7; 13 bases are a match to TRBD2. The trim removed 5 bases at V and 1 base at J, leaving 2 bases unmatched. Germline values: CDR1 MDHEN, CDR2 SYDVKM. The CDR3 consists of 15 residues. The CDR3 protein is CASSRGLAGSYEQYF. Written as DNA, the CDR3 is TGTGCCAGCAGTAGGGGACTAGCGGGATCCTACGAGCAGTACTTC.

The chain uses TRBV6-5 and TRBJ1-1; D not certain. V was pared by 5 bases and J by 5 bases, with 9 bases between. This CDR3 has 12 amino acids. Germline V gene lookup returns CDR1 MNHEY and CDR2 SVGAGI. The CDR3 DNA reads TGTGCCAGCAGTCAAAGCCTGACTGAAGCTTTCTTT. This translates into CASSQSLTEAFF.

The V and J genes are TRBV6-5 and TRBJ1-5; no definite D call. Per the germline V gene, CDR1 is MNHEY and CDR2 is SVGAGI. CDR3 length: 14 residues. For the CDR3, the DNA is TGTGCAGGTGGGCTCCGCGTCGGCAATCAGCCCCAGCATTTT. The encoded protein is CAGGLRVGNQPQHF.

The chain recombines TRBV3-1 (or the pseudogene TRBV3-2) with TRBJ2-1; TRBD2 aligns across 9 bases. With V trimmed by 4 bases and J by 4 bases, 5 bases remained unmatched. The CDR3 totals 15 residues. Germline V gene sequence: CDR1 LGHDT, CDR2 YNNKEL (reference sequence). CDR3 residues: CASSPPLAGYNEQFF. As DNA, the CDR3 is TGTGCCAGCAGCCCCCCCCTAGCGGGGTACAATGAGCAGTTCTTC.

The rearrangement links TRBV5-8 to TRBJ2-3; D is uncertain. The CDR3 consists of 15 residues. With 2 bases removed from V and 7 bases from J, the gap between germline ends came to 17 bases. Germline loops: CDR1 SGHTS, CDR2 YDEGEE. CDR3 in amino acids: CASSFGDPRINTQYF. The CDR3 DNA sequence: TGTGCCAGCAGCTTTGGCGACCCCAGGATAAATACGCAGTATTTT.

The chain links TRBV6-2 or TRBV6-3 to TRBJ2-2; D perhaps matches TRBD2 (5 bases). Per the germline V gene, CDR1 is MNHEY and CDR2 is SVGEGT. Between the trimmed V and J ends, which lost 8 bases and 6 bases, there was a span of 10 bases. The CDR3 extends over 12 amino acids. CDR3 residues: CASGWRPGELFF. The DNA for the CDR3 is TGTGCCAGCGGTTGGAGGCCCGGGGAGCTGTTTTTT.

The V call is TRBV9, the J call TRBJ1-1, with D uncertain. Germline values: CDR1 SGDLS, CDR2 YYNGEE. The V gene lost 0 bases and the J gene lost 2 bases, with 8 bases spanning the gap. The CDR3 length is 14 residues. The CDR3 DNA is TGTGCCAGCAGCGTAGCTTTGGCAAACACTGAAGCTTTCTTT. Residues: CASSVALANTEAFF.

This sequence joins TRBV19 and TRBJ1-2, with D tentatively TRBD1 (5 bases). Trimming removed 6 bases at V and 6 bases at J, with 17 bases between. Germline V lookup: CDR1 LNHDA, CDR2 SQIVND (reference sequence). This CDR3 is 14 amino acids long. CDR3 nucleotides: TGTGCCAGTAGGACAAAGGGGAAATTGAATGGCTACACCTTC. This translates into CASRTKGKLNGYTF.

The CDR3: CASSPTRETGEQYF. Written as DNA, the CDR3 is TGTGCCAGCAGCCCTACACGGGAGACTGGCGAGCAGTACTTC. This chain connects TRBV6-6 to TRBJ2-7; possible D gene TRBD2, 6 bases. The CDR3 runs to 14 residues. With 6 bases removed from V and 6 bases from J, the gap between germline ends came to 18 bases. CDR1 and CDR2 (germline): MNHNY, SVGAGI (reference sequence).

This clone appeared once. The chain links TRBV10-2 to TRBJ1-1; no definite D call. CDR1 and CDR2 (germline): WSHSY, SAAADI. The CDR3 spans 12 residues. Trimming cost V 5 bases and J 7 bases, with 11 bases left between them. In DNA form, the CDR3 reads TGCGCCAGCAGTCAAACTACGATTGAAGCTTTCTTT. Translated, it gives CASSQTTIEAFF.

This clone occurred once. This rearrangement joins TRBV18 to TRBJ1-5; D is unresolved. V was shortened by 4 bases and J by 9 bases, with 7 bases between the two germline ends. CDR3 size: 11 residues. Germline V gene lookup returns CDR1 KGHSH and CDR2 LQKENI. The CDR3 sequence: CASSHRGPQHF. The CDR3 bases are TGTGCCAGCTCACACCGGGGGCCCCAGCATTTT.